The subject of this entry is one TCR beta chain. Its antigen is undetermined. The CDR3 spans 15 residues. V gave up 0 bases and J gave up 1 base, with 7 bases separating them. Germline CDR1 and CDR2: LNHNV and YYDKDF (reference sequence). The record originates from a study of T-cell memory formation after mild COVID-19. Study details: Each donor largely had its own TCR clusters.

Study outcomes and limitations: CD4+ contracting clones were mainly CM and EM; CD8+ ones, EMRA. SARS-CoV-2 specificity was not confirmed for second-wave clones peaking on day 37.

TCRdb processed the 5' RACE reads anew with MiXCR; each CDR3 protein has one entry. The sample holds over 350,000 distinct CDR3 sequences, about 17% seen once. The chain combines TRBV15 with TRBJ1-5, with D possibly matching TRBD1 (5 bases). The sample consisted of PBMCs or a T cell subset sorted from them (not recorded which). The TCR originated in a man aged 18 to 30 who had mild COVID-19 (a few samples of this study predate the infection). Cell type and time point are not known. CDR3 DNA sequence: TGTGCCACCAGCAGAGAGGGACGAAGCAATCAGCCCCAGCATTTT. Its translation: CATSREGRSNQPQHF. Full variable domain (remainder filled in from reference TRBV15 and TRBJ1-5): DAMVIQNPRYQVTQFGKPVTLSCSQTLNHNVMYWYQQKSSQAPKLLFHYYDKDFNNEADTPDNFQSRRPNTSFCFLDIRSPGLGDTAMYLCATSREGRSNQPQHFGDGTRLSIL.